Shown below are 17 T cell receptor beta chains from a single sample sequenced in a study of vaccination and CD4 T cells after COVID-19. Their target antigens are unknown. The study sequenced cultured CD4+ T cell DNA using the Oncomine TCR Beta short-read assay. TCRdb analysed the PCR reads with MiXCR anew, one entry per CDR3 protein. The table lists fewer than 13,000 distinct CDR3 sequences, over 40% of them singletons. Treatment noted: approximately 9-day PBMC culture with coronavirus spike peptide pools or control peptides (ViraFEST assay). Sequences were obtained from CD4+ T cells from blood, cultured in vitro. The receptors shown here come from a human donor who had recovered from COVID-19.

The genes are TRBV19 and TRBJ1-5, with D uncertain. Germline V gene data show CDR1 as LNHDA and CDR2 as SQIVND (reference sequence). CDR3 length: 15 residues. The V end lost 3 bases, the J end lost 0 bases, and 9 bases lay between the germline ends. The CDR3 reads CASSILGNSNQPQHF. In DNA form, the CDR3 reads TGTGCCAGTAGTATTCTGGGCAATAGCAATCAGCCCCAGCATTTT.

The V call is TRBV11-3, the J call TRBJ2-5; 7 bases line up with TRBD2. The germline gives CDR1 SGHNT, CDR2 YENEEA. Unmatched junction bases numbered 8, after V lost 4 bases and J lost 3 bases. The CDR3 covers 15 residues. In nucleotides, the CDR3 is TGTGCCAGCAGCTCACCGGGGGGTAGGGAAGAGACCCAGTACTTC. Encoded protein: CASSSPGGREETQYF.

The sample holds a few counts of this clonotype. This chain uses TRBV20-1 with TRBJ1-5; TRBD1 is a possible D gene (6 bases). V shed 2 bases and J shed 4 bases, with 15 bases lying between them. The CDR3 length is 15 residues. In germline, CDR1 is DFQATT, CDR2 SNEGSKA (reference sequence). The CDR3 DNA is TGCAGTGCTAGACCCCGGGCAGGACAGAATCAGCCCCAGCATTTT. Protein sequence: CSARPRAGQNQPQHF.

This clonotype occurred a few times. The chain couples TRBV20-1 to TRBJ2-5; the match to TRBD2 covers 9 bases. The V and J ends lost 6 bases and 4 bases, in that order; junction bases with no gene match: 12. This CDR3 region has 15 residues. Germline V lookup: CDR1 DFQATT, CDR2 SNEGSKA (reference sequence). As DNA, the CDR3 is TGCAGTGCCACACTAGCGGGCCCACCCTTAGAGACCCAGTACTTC. Encoded protein: CSATLAGPPLETQYF.

The J gene is TRBJ1-4, the V gene TRBV19, with D hard to call. CDR3 length: 15 residues. Germline values: CDR1 LNHDA, CDR2 SQIVND (reference sequence). Trimming shortened V by 1 base and J by 6 bases, and 12 bases separated the two germline ends. The CDR3 sequence is CASSIGQVRDEKLFF. CDR3 sequence (DNA): TGTGCCAGTAGTATAGGGCAAGTTCGGGATGAAAAACTGTTTTTT.

This clonotype was recorded a few times. The V and J genes are TRBV6-5 and TRBJ2-2; no clear D. Germline CDR1 reads MNHEY; CDR2 reads SVGAGI. This CDR3 comprises 13 residues. V gave up 4 bases and J gave up 5 bases, with 8 bases separating them. CDR3 loop: CASSFMRTGELFF. Written as DNA, the CDR3 is TGTGCCAGCAGTTTTATGAGGACCGGGGAGCTGTTTTTT.

Only one count was recorded for this clonotype. V is TRBV11-2 and J is TRBJ2-1; the D gene could be TRBD1 or TRBD2 (5 bases each). Germline V lookup: CDR1 SGHAT, CDR2 FQNNGV. This CDR3 contains 13 residues. Trimming took 1 base from V and 10 from J, leaving 11 bases between them. As DNA, the CDR3 is TGTGCCAGCAGCTTAGTCTGGGACGGGGAGCAGTTCTTC. Its translation is CASSLVWDGEQFF.

The rearrangement uses TRBV7-2 and TRBJ2-7; D assignment may be TRBD1 or TRBD2 (5 bases each). The V end was cut by 4 bases, the J end by 5 bases, with 15 bases between. There are 14 residues in the CDR3. Germline V gives CDR1 SGHTA, CDR2 FQGNSA. CDR3 nucleotide sequence: TGTGCCAGCAGCTCCACCGGGGCAGGACACGAGCAGTACTTC. Protein sequence: CASSSTGAGHEQYF.

The chain recombines TRBV30 with TRBJ1-5, with 8 bases matching TRBD1. Losses at the gene ends were 2 bases for V and 6 bases for J; bases not matched to a gene: 3. CDR1 is GTSNPN and CDR2 is SVGIG in the germline V gene (reference sequence). The CDR3 contains 13 residues. This CDR3 is CAWSLQGGQPQHF. The CDR3 DNA reads TGTGCCTGGAGTTTACAGGGGGGTCAGCCCCAGCATTTT.

The chain carries TRBV4-1 and TRBJ2-2, with 8 positions matching TRBD1. The V gene end was trimmed by 6 bases and the J gene end by 1 base; junction bases not matched to a gene: 7. The CDR3 is 16 amino acids. Germline CDR1 and CDR2: MGHRA and YSYEKL. The CDR3 DNA is TGCGCCAGCAGACCAACCGGGACAGGGAACACCGGGGAGCTGTTTTTT. It yields the protein CASRPTGTGNTGELFF.

CDR3 residues: CASSFERGNTGELFF. For the CDR3, the DNA is TGTGCCAGCAGCTTTGAACGAGGGAACACCGGGGAGCTGTTTTTT. The chain combines TRBV5-4 with TRBJ2-2; D remains unclear. Germline CDR1 SGHNT, CDR2 YYREEE (reference sequence). The CDR3 spans 15 residues. V was trimmed by 2 bases and J by 1 base, leaving 9 bases between them.

The chain combines TRBV27 with TRBJ2-7; D may be TRBD1 or TRBD2 (5 bases each). V lost 9 bases to trimming and J lost 3 bases, with 15 bases between them. CDR1 MNHEY and CDR2 SMNVEV come from the germline V gene (reference sequence). The CDR3 runs 13 residues. The CDR3 loop reads CARRGRAHYEQYF. Here the CDR3 DNA reads TGTGCCAGGAGGGGCAGGGCCCACTACGAGCAGTACTTC.

The gene calls are TRBV19 and TRBJ1-5; no firm D call. CDR3 size: 15 residues. Germline V gene sequence: CDR1 LNHDA, CDR2 SQIVND (reference sequence). The V end lost 5 bases, the J end lost 0 bases, and 11 bases lay between the germline ends. In DNA form, the CDR3 reads TGTGCCAGTAGTTACGGCCTTTATAGCAATCAGCCCCAGCATTTT. Protein: CASSYGLYSNQPQHF.

The genes are TRBV30 and TRBJ1-5; 7 nucleotides agree with TRBD1. Germline V lookup: CDR1 GTSNPN, CDR2 SVGIG (reference sequence). The CDR3 contains 14 residues. After removal of 2 bases from V and 4 bases from J, the junction contained 5 bases not matched to a gene. This CDR3 reads CAWSRDRANQPQHF. CDR3 nucleotide sequence: TGTGCCTGGAGTCGAGACAGGGCAAATCAGCCCCAGCATTTT. The whole variable domain, remainder taken from reference TRBV30 and TRBJ1-5, is SQTIHQWPATLVQPVGSPLSLECTVEGTSNPNLYWYRQAAGRGLQLLFYSVGIGQISSEVPQNLSASRPQDRQFILSSKKLLLSDSGFYLCAWSRDRANQPQHFGDGTRLSIL.

In DNA form, the CDR3 reads TGTGCCAGCAGCTTAGACGGGACCGCCACAGATACGCAGTATTTT. This encodes CASSLDGTATDTQYF. J is TRBJ2-3 and V is TRBV7-8; tentatively, D is TRBD1 or TRBD2 (5 bases each). The CDR3 has 15 amino acids. From germline, CDR1 is SGHVS and CDR2 FQNEAQ. Trimming stripped 1 base from V and 2 bases from J, with 10 bases between.

This clonotype was detected only a few times. The CDR3 nucleotides read TGTGCCAGCAGCAGGCCCGGGACTAGCAGGGACGAGCAGTACTTC. It translates to CASSRPGTSRDEQYF. The rearrangement joins TRBV7-9 to TRBJ2-7; 9 bases are shared with TRBD2. Germline CDR1 is SEHNR and CDR2 is FQNEAQ (reference sequence). This CDR3 contains 15 residues. The ends lost 5 bases at V and 5 bases at J; junction bases unmatched: 10.

This chain connects TRBV29-1 to TRBJ2-3; D is ambiguous. The CDR3 sequence is 12 residues long. Germline-derived CDR1 and CDR2 are SQVTM and ANQGSEA. V dropped 5 bases and J dropped 3 bases, with 9 bases sitting between them. The CDR3 DNA is TGCAGCGTTAGAGATGGGACAGATACGCAGTATTTT. It encodes CSVRDGTDTQYF.